This T cell receptor (beta chain) comes out of a study of radiation and T cells in renal cell carcinoma. As to time point: baseline pretreatment blood. The treatment was: 15 Gy SBRT to primary tumor, nephrectomy 4 weeks later. Radiation-treated patients gave blood at baseline, week 2 and week 4. The data were produced by immunoSEQ multiplex PCR, yet TCRdb's version contains in-frame clones alone and is incomplete. Among 150,000 or so clones listed, 88% were seen once. The length of the CDR3 is 17 residues. Trimming at V came to 2 bases and at J to 6 bases, leaving 14 bases not matched to a gene. Germline V CDR1 and CDR2: MDHEN, SYDVKM.

The TCR comes from a woman in her 70s with renal cell carcinoma. The chain recombines TRBV28 with TRBJ1-2; the match to TRBD1 covers 8 bases. This material consisted of blood, taken from a patient whose treatment included radiotherapy and nephrectomy. The CDR3 region is CASSLGGGQGKLDGYTF. The CDR3 coding sequence is TGTGCCAGCAGTTTAGGGGGAGGACAGGGAAAGTTAGATGGCTACACCTTC.